This T cell receptor (beta chain) originates from a study of graft-versus-host responses after intestinal transplantation. Study at large: Induction using anti-thymocyte globulin, followed by tacrolimus and steroids for about 3 years, was given to all recipients.

Findings of the study overall: Recipient marrow showed GvH clones, some seen first in ileum or blood.

Data came from immunoSEQ multiplex PCR; TCRdb stores just in-frame clones and leaves some out. The repertoire holds about 88,000 clones, roughly 90% seen once, with about 0.38% in the top ten. Germline CDR1 and CDR2: LNHDA and SQIVND (reference sequence). Trimming at V came to 5 bases and at J to 4 bases, leaving 5 bases not matched to a gene. The CDR3 has 14 amino acids. In the case of this clone: Its antigen is currently unknown.

The receptor was derived from a human donor who was the organ donor for an intestinal transplant. The source was unstimulated CD4+ T cells sorted from spleen or lymph node cells, collected before transplant. The rearrangement links TRBV19 to TRBJ1-1; TRBD1 agrees at 9 bases. The CDR3 nucleotides read TGTGCCAGTAGTCGGACAGGGGAATTCACTGAAGCTTTCTTT. This encodes CASSRTGEFTEAFF. Together with reference TRBV19 and TRBJ1-1, the CDR3 gives the full variable domain: DGGITQSPKYLFRKEGQNVTLSCEQNLNHDAMYWYRQDPGQGLRLIYYSQIVNDFQKGDIAEGYSVSREKKESFPLTVTSAQKNPTAFYLCASSRTGEFTEAFFGQGTRLTVV.